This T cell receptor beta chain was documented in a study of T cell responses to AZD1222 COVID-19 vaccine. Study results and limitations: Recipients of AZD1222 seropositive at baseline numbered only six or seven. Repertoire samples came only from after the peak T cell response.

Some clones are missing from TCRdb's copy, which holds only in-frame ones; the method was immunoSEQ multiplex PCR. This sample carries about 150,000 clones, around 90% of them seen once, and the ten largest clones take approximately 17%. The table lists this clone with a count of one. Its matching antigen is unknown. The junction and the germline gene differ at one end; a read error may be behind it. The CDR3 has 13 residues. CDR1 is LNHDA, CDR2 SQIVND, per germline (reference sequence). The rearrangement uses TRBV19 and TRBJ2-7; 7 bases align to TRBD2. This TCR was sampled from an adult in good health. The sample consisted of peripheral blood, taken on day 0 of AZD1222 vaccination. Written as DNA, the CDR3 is TGCGCCAGTCGCGGGAGCATTTCGAACGAGCAGTACTTC. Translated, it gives CASRGSISNEQYF.